The 25 T cell receptor beta chains below were found in one sample sequenced in a study of T cell repertoires in cytomegalovirus infection. Their specific antigens are unknown. TCRdb independently ran MiXCR on the reads; one entry per CDR3 protein. The table records under 300,000 distinct CDR3 sequences, less than 25% of them present only once. The sequencing used cultured PBMCs, collected from culture after CMV antigen stimulation. Every receptor here comes from a human donor in good health (CMV status not recorded). Some clones in this sample may be carry-over from other donors' samples.

This clonotype was observed at least ten times. The chain is built from TRBV12-3 or TRBV12-4 and TRBJ2-3; 7 bases are a match to TRBD2. This CDR3 is 15 amino acids long. V shed 0 bases and J 3 bases; nucleotides not matched to a gene: 3. CDR3 in amino acids: CASSLAGGRTDTQYF. CDR3 coding DNA: TGTGCCAGCAGTTTAGCGGGAGGGCGTACAGATACGCAGTATTTT.

The chain joins TRBV28 to TRBJ2-6; no definite D call. The CDR3 is 15 amino acids. The V gene lost 2 bases and the J gene lost 0 bases, with 5 bases spanning the gap. Germline V gene sequence: CDR1 MDHEN, CDR2 SYDVKM. The CDR3, as DNA: TGTGCCAGCAGTTTACTGCTCTCTGGGGCCAACGTCCTGACTTTC. Protein sequence: CASSLLLSGANVLTF.

This clonotype was picked up many times. The chain couples TRBV7-8 to TRBJ2-3; perhaps TRBD2 as D (5 bases). V dropped 5 bases and J dropped 2 bases, with 14 bases sitting between them. Germline values: CDR1 SGHVS, CDR2 FQNEAQ. CDR3 length equals 15 residues. For the CDR3, the DNA is TGTGCCAGCAGCCGGAGGTTTGGGTACACAGATACGCAGTATTTT. This gives the protein CASSRRFGYTDTQYF.

There are many counts of this clonotype. The chain recombines TRBV11-2 with TRBJ2-5; tentatively, D is TRBD2 (6 bases). Germline V gene data show CDR1 as SGHAT and CDR2 as FQNNGV. Deletions cut 5 bases from V and 2 bases from J, with 18 bases between. The CDR3 totals 16 residues. The CDR3 is CASSLGSRTSQETQYF. As DNA, the CDR3 is TGTGCCAGCAGCCTCGGGAGTAGGACGTCTCAAGAGACCCAGTACTTC.

The chain is built from TRBV6-2 or TRBV6-3 and TRBJ1-1; weak D call: TRBD1 (5 bases). The CDR3 totals 15 residues. Looked up from germline, CDR1 is MNHEY and CDR2 is SVGEGT. The ends were cut back, 7 bases at V and 5 bases at J, with 20 bases in the middle. The DNA for the CDR3 is TGTGCCAGCACCCCCCTCGGGGGGGGTGAAACTGAAGCTTTCTTT. This sequence encodes CASTPLGGGETEAFF.

The chain couples TRBV30 to TRBJ1-1; D unclear. Between the trimmed V and J ends, which lost 2 bases and 11 bases, there was a span of 15 bases. CDR3 length: 12 residues. Germline values: CDR1 GTSNPN, CDR2 SVGIG (reference sequence). The DNA of the CDR3 is TGTGCCTGGAGTCTGGGTATCTTGGGGGCTTTCTTT. As protein: CAWSLGILGAFF. The variable domain in full, completed from reference TRBV30 and TRBJ1-1, reads SQTIHQWPATLVQPVGSPLSLECTVEGTSNPNLYWYRQAAGRGLQLLFYSVGIGQISSEVPQNLSASRPQDRQFILSSKKLLLSDSGFYLCAWSLGILGAFFGQGTRLTVV.

This clonotype has at least ten counts. The rearrangement uses TRBV11-2 and TRBJ2-7; D gene uncertain. V was cut by 3 bases and J by 2 bases, with 8 bases left in between. Germline V gene lookup returns CDR1 SGHAT and CDR2 FQNNGV. The CDR3 totals 13 residues. The CDR3 coding sequence is TGTGCCAGCAGCTTGCGAGGTCCCTACGAGCAGTACGTC. Its translation is CASSLRGPYEQYV.

This chain links TRBV7-9 with TRBJ2-2; D not certain. Germline assignment: CDR1 SEHNR and CDR2 FQNEAQ (reference sequence). The V and J ends lost 5 bases and 0 bases respectively, with 13 bases between them. The CDR3 consists of 16 residues. The CDR3 nucleotides read TGTGCCAGCAGCAAAAGGGCGGTAGCGAACACCGGGGAGCTGTTTTTT. Protein product: CASSKRAVANTGELFF.

V gene TRBV27 combines with J gene TRBJ2-5; 7 positions agree with TRBD2. The CDR3 has 13 amino acids. The V segment lost 8 bases and the J segment 4 bases; nucleotides outside the gene matches: 7. Germline V gives CDR1 MNHEY, CDR2 SMNVEV (reference sequence). CDR3 bases: TGTGCCAGCGTAGGACTAGATGGAGAGACCCAGTACTTC. This codes for CASVGLDGETQYF.

This clonotype occurred a few times. The chain links TRBV2 to TRBJ2-3; 7 bases are shared with TRBD2. Germline V gene sequence: CDR1 SNHLY, CDR2 FYNNEI. The length of the CDR3 is 14 residues. V was clipped by 6 bases and J by 2 bases; unmatched bases: 5. CDR3 DNA sequence: TGTGCCAGCAGCCGGGACTACTACACAGATACGCAGTATTTT. This encodes CASSRDYYTDTQYF. Filled out from reference TRBV2 and TRBJ2-3, the complete variable domain reads EPEVTQTPSHQVTQMGQEVILRCVPISNHLYFYWYRQILGQKVEFLVSFYNNEISEKSEIFDDQFSVERPDGSNFTLKIRSTKLEDSAMYFCASSRDYYTDTQYFGPGTRLTVL.

This clonotype was detected many times. V and J are TRBV7-2 and TRBJ2-7; D may be TRBD2 (6 bases). The V end was cut by 0 bases, the J end by 5 bases, with 14 bases between. The germline V gene encodes CDR1 SGHTA and CDR2 FQGNSA. The length of the CDR3 is 15 residues. Here the CDR3 reads CASSLAGGGIDEQYF. CDR3 DNA sequence: TGTGCCAGCAGCTTAGCGGGAGGAGGGATCGACGAGCAGTACTTC. Combining the CDR3 with reference TRBV7-2 and TRBJ2-7 gives the whole variable domain GAGVSQSPSNKVTEKGKDVELRCDPISGHTALYWYRQSLGQGLEFLIYFQGNSAPDKSGLPSDRFSAERTGGSVSTLTIQRTQQEDSAVYLCASSLAGGGIDEQYFGPGTRLTVT.

The V call is TRBV27, the J call TRBJ2-3; a possible D gene is TRBD2 (6 bases). CDR1 and CDR2 (germline): MNHEY, SMNVEV (reference sequence). The V and J ends lost 7 bases and 0 bases respectively, with 14 bases between them. The CDR3 consists of 15 residues. CDR3 in amino acids: CASNSITSSTDTQYF. The CDR3 DNA follows: TGTGCCAGCAACTCCATCACTAGCAGCACAGATACGCAGTATTTT.

The chain carries TRBV3-1 and TRBJ2-1; D call uncertain. The V gene's germline CDR1 is LGHDT and CDR2 YNNKEL (reference sequence). This CDR3 region has 15 residues. Trimming cost V 2 bases and J 3 bases, with 11 bases left between them. The CDR3 sequence: CASSQPRQRYNEQFF. CDR3 nucleotides: TGTGCCAGCAGCCAACCACGGCAGCGCTACAATGAGCAGTTCTTC.

V and J are TRBV5-1 and TRBJ1-5; D is possibly TRBD1 (5 bases). The CDR3 covers 15 residues. The germline V gene has CDR1 SGHRS and CDR2 YFSETQ. The V and J ends lost 0 bases and 4 bases respectively, with 11 bases between them. CDR3 nucleotides: TGCGCCAGCAGCTTGGTAGGGGCTCGAAATCAGCCCCAGCATTTT. Its protein is CASSLVGARNQPQHF.

The chain has TRBV4-3 and TRBJ2-3, with D maybe TRBD2 (5 bases). V lost 3 bases and J 6 bases, leaving 16 bases between the germline ends. The CDR3 contains 15 residues. Germline V gene lookup returns CDR1 LGHNA and CDR2 YSLEER. Written as DNA, the CDR3 is TGCGCCAGCAGCCAGATGACCGGAGGTTTGGATACGCAGTATTTT. As protein: CASSQMTGGLDTQYF.

This clonotype was counted a few times. V usage is TRBV20-1 and J usage is TRBJ2-1, with 10 bases identical to TRBD2. V gave up 0 bases and J gave up 8 bases; unmatched junction bases: 10. Germline V gene sequence: CDR1 DFQATT, CDR2 SNEGSKA (reference sequence). The CDR3 has 16 residues. CDR3 nucleotide sequence: TGCAGTGCTAGAGATCGTCGACTAGCGGGCATCCATGAGCAGTTCTTC. This codes for CSARDRRLAGIHEQFF.

Concerning this clonotype itself: One base away lies a much larger clone, so this may be a sequencing read error. The genes are TRBV7-2 and TRBJ2-7; 10 bases line up with TRBD2. This CDR3 contains 14 residues. Germline loops: CDR1 SGHTA, CDR2 FQGNSA. The CDR3 is CASSLLAGDYKQYF. Here the CDR3 DNA reads TGTGCCAGCAGCCTCCTAGCGGGAGACTACAAGCAGTACTTC.

The rearrangement joins TRBV11-2 to TRBJ2-1, with 7 bases fitting TRBD2. Germline CDR1 and CDR2: SGHAT and FQNNGV. V gave up 4 bases and J gave up 7 bases; unmatched junction bases: 4. The CDR3 extends over 13 amino acids. The CDR3 sequence: CASSSWGGNEQFF. The DNA of the CDR3 is TGTGCCAGCAGCTCTTGGGGAGGGAATGAGCAGTTCTTC.

The V and J genes are TRBV5-6 and TRBJ2-5; TRBD1 matches at 11 bases. The CDR3 has 16 amino acids. V gave up 2 bases and J gave up 4 bases; unmatched junction bases: 7. Germline loops: CDR1 SGHDT, CDR2 YYEEEE. Here the CDR3 DNA reads TGTGCCAGCAGCTTACTCCGGACAGGGGGCGCAGAGACCCAGTACTTC. It codes for CASSLLRTGGAETQYF.

V usage is TRBV20-1 and J usage is TRBJ2-1; TRBD2 aligns across 10 bases. The length of the CDR3 is 14 residues. Germline V gene data show CDR1 as DFQATT and CDR2 as SNEGSKA (reference sequence). Trimming took 6 bases from V and 7 from J; bases not matched to a gene: 9. Here the CDR3 reads CSAFSGRFRNEQFF. CDR3 bases: TGCAGTGCCTTTAGCGGGAGGTTTAGAAATGAGCAGTTCTTC.

There are many counts of this clonotype. The chain employs TRBV19 and TRBJ2-4, with D possibly TRBD2 on 5 matching bases. Germline assignment: CDR1 LNHDA and CDR2 SQIVND (reference sequence). V dropped 10 bases and J dropped 2 bases, with 12 bases sitting between them. This CDR3 comprises 13 residues. The CDR3 reads CATEGVTKNIQYF. CDR3 sequence (DNA): TGTGCCACTGAGGGAGTGACCAAAAACATTCAGTACTTC.

The chain combines TRBV12-3 or TRBV12-4 with TRBJ1-1; no reliable D call. Trimming removed 5 bases from V and 0 bases from J, with 10 bases in between. The CDR3 runs 14 residues. This CDR3 reads CASSQAGVNTEAFF. The CDR3 DNA reads TGTGCCAGCAGTCAAGCTGGGGTGAACACTGAAGCTTTCTTT.

This clonotype was counted only a few times. The rearrangement joins TRBV10-3 to TRBJ1-1; TRBD1 matches at 9 bases. From germline, CDR1 is ENHRY and CDR2 SYGVKD. The V segment lost 6 bases and the J segment 2 bases; nucleotides outside the gene matches: 4. The CDR3 totals 14 residues. In nucleotides, the CDR3 is TGTGCCATCAGGGCGACAGGGGGAAACACTGAAGCTTTCTTT. It is translated as CAIRATGGNTEAFF.

V gene TRBV6-2 or TRBV6-3 combines with J gene TRBJ2-4; a weak D match, TRBD2 (5 bases). V lost 2 bases to trimming and J lost 12 bases, with 11 bases between them. The CDR3 loop spans 12 amino acids. CDR1 MNHEY and CDR2 SVGEGT come from the germline V gene. The CDR3 DNA reads as TGTGCCAGCAGTTACGGGGTCGGAGGTCAGTACTTC. This translates into CASSYGVGGQYF.

This clonotype was picked up many times. This chain connects TRBV7-8 to TRBJ2-1; D gene unclear. The CDR3 is made up of 14 amino acids. Germline CDR1 and CDR2: SGHVS and FQNEAQ. V was pared by 1 base and J by 2 bases, with 6 bases between. The CDR3 spells CASSLVGTYNEQFF. The CDR3 DNA follows: TGTGCCAGCAGCTTAGTCGGAACCTACAATGAGCAGTTCTTC.